Here is one TCR beta chain with its context. This clonotype was detected only a few times. What this receptor recognizes is not known. No much larger clonotype is one base removed from it; base qualities were not supplied. Data came from an Illumina HiSeq 1500. TCRdb applied fastp at Q25 and MiXCR to the public reads, then kept only in-frame beta chains. Records with the same CDR3 protein are collapsed into one entry carrying the most frequent genes and DNA. For this sample the table gives 740,000 or so distinct CDR3 sequences, of which about a third were detected only once. Roughly 2.8% of the sample is in the top ten clones. The sample originates from a study of T cell repertoires in cytomegalovirus infection (dated 2019 in TCRdb). General notes on the study: The HLA type of each donor mattered for the analysis, because public TCR beta signatures pointed to carriage of CMV infection along with the matching HLA type. What the work shows at the level of the full study, not this receptor alone: Carriers of CMV infection plus the relevant HLA type were discriminated by the cumulative frequency of public TCR beta family members in the study cohort and in an independent 352-donor cohort. The ex vivo response was dominated by HLA-C-restricted CMV-specific TCR beta clonotypes, which also provided the single most frequent clonotype in two of eight donors.

The origin of this receptor is a human donor in good health (CMV status not recorded). Some clones in this sample may be carry-over from other donors' samples. Sequenced: PBMCs.

The bases are TGTGCCAGCAGTGACCATGGGGGCCGGGGCACAGATACGCAGTATTTT. This codes for CASSDHGGRGTDTQYF. This chain joins TRBV6-4 to TRBJ2-3; perhaps TRBD1 is the D gene, with 6 bases matching. From the cysteine through the phenylalanine, the CDR3 covers 16 amino acids. The CDR3 DNA has 48 bases and is translated from base 1. Per the germline V gene, MRHNA is the CDR1 and SNTAGT is the CDR2. Cut back by 2 bases and 1 base, the V and J ends lie 13 bases apart.